This T cell receptor (beta chain) was retrieved from a study of T cells in Graves' hyperthyroidism and ophthalmopathy (dated by TCRdb to about 2019). For the study in its entirety: Peripheral blood was sampled at the time of initial diagnosis, prior to any treatment. To identify distinguishing TCR V-J signatures, a discovery cohort of around 100 patients was used, comprising 40 to 45 with Graves' ophthalmopathy and around 57 with stable Graves' hyperthyroidism. Prospective prediction of ophthalmopathy was tested in an independent validation cohort consisting of 18 to 20 hyperthyroidism patients and some 15 patients who later progressed to ophthalmopathy. The 100 discovery patients were randomly split 7:3 into training and test sets. Thyroid tissue and blood T-cell repertoires from about 6 Graves' hyperthyroidism patients were also compared in the study. After blood sampling, hyperthyroidism patients were treated with methimazole at a starting dose of 30 mg daily, and ophthalmopathy patients were treated with high-dose intravenous methylprednisolone. The paper describes TCR Vbeta CDR3 sequencing of 120 to 150 peripheral blood samples, made up of some 42 ophthalmopathy patients, 70 to 75 hyperthyroidism patients and some 17 progressor patients. On the study overall, not on this receptor specifically: Sample size was not statistically predetermined, and blinding of investigators to group allocation was not performed. A 13 V-J signature model separated ophthalmopathy from stable hyperthyroidism, with just over 85% sensitivity and 81% to 82% specificity in cross-validation and 80%/75% in testing. In validation, the model predicted progression to ophthalmopathy with over 65% sensitivity and less than 75% specificity, a median of about 6.7 months before onset. Most expanded thyroid clonotypes (frequency above 0.001) were also detected in blood, a finding suggesting that blood repertoires may reflect thyroid immune responses.

The CDR3 has 13 amino acids, counting the end cysteine and phenylalanine. CDR3 DNA only is kept here, 39 bases in frame from base 1. V is clipped by 6 bases and J by 1 base, and the sequence between their germline boundaries is 9 bases long. The germline V gene yields MGHRA for CDR1 and YSYEKL for CDR2. This clonotype occurred a few times. Its antigen is unknown. Base qualities are missing; no much larger clone stands one base away. Ophthalmopathy patients had moderately to severely active disease, with a Clinical Activity Score of 3 or more, a NOSPECS grade of 4 or more, and a disease duration of less than 3 months. Patients with uncontrolled infections, other autoimmune diseases, pregnancy or lactation were excluded. Clinical symptoms, serum thyroxine and TRAb, thyroid ultrasound, and orbital computed tomography formed the basis for the diagnoses. PBMCs were isolated from about 9.1 ml of fresh peripheral blood by Ficoll-Paque density gradient centrifugation. Trizol reagent was used to extract total RNA, and RNA quality was then checked on an Agilent 2100 Bioanalyzer.

The TCR beta CDR3 regions were amplified from RNA transcripts. The TCR CDR3 was subjected to a first round of RT-PCR using the HTBI primer set and the Qiagen OneStep RT-PCR kit. A second multiplex PCR round built the libraries, followed by size selection and purification. Sequencing of the libraries was done on an Illumina HiSeq2000 using paired-end 100 bp reads. As for how the authors treated the data: SOAPnuke was used to process the raw data, with reads discarded if the reads contained adapters or uncalled bases, had a mean Phred below 15, or lacked an exact constant-primer or identifier match. COPE v1.2.5 was used to merge the high-quality paired reads, and each unique nucleotide sequence was defined as a clonotype. MiTCR v1.1 was used to align clonotypes to the IMGT TRBV, TRBD and TRBJ reference segments. Only V-J combinations with frequency above 0.0001, covering about 99% of repertoires, were analysed. A TCS score was defined as the ratio of F50 (clonal expansion) to E x V (chaos), with BLOSUM62-based TCRdist applied between CDR3 peptides within each V-J. Welch's t-statistics and random forest reduced 500 to 550 V-J features to 13, which were used in a naive Bayes classifier (R e1071). Starting from the raw public reads, TCRdb applied fastp trimming at Q25, assembled clones with MiXCR and retained in-frame beta chains. Every distinct CDR3 protein forms one entry, paired with its most common genes and DNA. The V and J calls were determined by TCRdb, not by the authors. This sample lists about 380,000 distinct CDR3 sequences; around 20% were detected once. The ten largest clonotypes hold about 38% of the sample.

What was sequenced was blood. The chain is encoded by TRBV4-1 joined to TRBJ1-2, with the D segment identity uncertain. This receptor was obtained from a man in his late teens or twenties with Graves' ophthalmopathy. The DNA sequence is TGCGCCAGCAGGAGGGCCATTAACTATGGCTACACCTTC. Translated, this gives CASRRAINYGYTF.